Listed below are T cell receptor beta chains from one sample, sequenced in a study of blood T cell repertoires in COVID-19. The table came from immunoSEQ multiplex PCR; TCRdb's copy has only in-frame clones and leaves some out. The sample lists under 150,000 clones, approximately 83% occurring once. The sample consisted of peripheral blood. These receptors all come from a woman aged 60-75 years with COVID-19, enrolled during active disease. The conserved cysteine and the conserved F or W are not part of the CDR3 here. The order of the fields is clone size, V gene, CDR3 protein. Not all rows give a size; the values are once, few, many and, for expanded clones, a class.

size: .; V: TRBV7-3; CDR3: ASSSYGGVQF
size: .; V: TRBV7-9; CDR3: ASSRDRYSSYEQY
size: .; V: TRBV19; CDR3: ASSIEGTGDHEQY
size: .; V: TRBV5-1; CDR3: ASSPAGGVFQETQY
size: .; V: TRBV4-2; CDR3: ASSPGEGLSNQPQH
size: .; V: TRBV5-4; CDR3: ASSFRDGGRTEAF
size: .; V: TRBV11-2; CDR3: ASSFYAGQEAF
size: .; V: TRBV4-1; CDR3: ASSQEATGSNSPLH
size: .; V: TRBV9; CDR3: ASSVGEGSGNTIY
size: .; V: TRBV12-3/TRBV12-4; CDR3: ASSFPRYEQY
size: .; V: TRBV11-2; CDR3: ASTQSLPGTQY
size: .; V: TRBV12-1; CDR3: ARRTDPNEKLF
size: few; V: TRBV4-2; CDR3: ASSQDTASGGDEQY
size: .; V: TRBV5-8; CDR3: ASSTVDRVNQPQH
size: .; V: TRBV7-2; CDR3: ASSVNAVASYEQY
size: .; V: TRBV5-1; CDR3: ASSLRGSNEKLF
size: .; V: TRBV5-1; CDR3: ASRAMSGGPGETQY
size: .; V: TRBV19; CDR3: ASHLGQGDTQY
size: .; V: TRBV11-2; CDR3: ASSFGEPDTQY
size: .; V: TRBV28; CDR3: ASSPRQGRYGYT
size: .; V: TRBV28; CDR3: ASRQSSSYTEAF
size: .; V: TRBV7-9; CDR3: ASSLRDSNTGELF
size: once; V: TRBV5-4; CDR3: ASSGGDRGYDGYT
size: .; V: TRBV14; CDR3: ASSQGRVNTEAF
size: .; V: TRBV7-2; CDR3: ASSPRVGGETQY
size: .; V: TRBV19; CDR3: ASSLEGRDTIY
size: .; V: TRBV7-3; CDR3: ASGQGDQETQY
size: .; V: TRBV10-3; CDR3: AISEGRVYEQY
size: .; V: TRBV27; CDR3: ASSLSPSGKDTQY
size: .; V: TRBV19; CDR3: ASRNGGSDTQY
size: .; V: TRBV20-1; CDR3: QTDGNTEAF
size: .; V: TRBV5-1; CDR3: ASSPTGGRALTDTQY
size: .; V: TRBV11-3; CDR3: ASSLSGGDTGELF
size: .; V: TRBV29-1; CDR3: SVVGQANTEAF
size: .; V: TRBV25-1; CDR3: ASSDGLEQF
size: .; V: TRBV6-5; CDR3: ASSWDRAGYEQY
size: .; V: TRBV3-1/TRBV3-2; CDR3: ASSQEEGAYGYT
size: .; V: TRBV19; CDR3: ATQGSRDTEAF
size: .; V: TRBV4-3; CDR3: ASSQGPAVAGASYEQY
size: once; V: TRBV28; CDR3: ASSLSDRVNQPQH
size: few; V: TRBV6-2/TRBV6-3; CDR3: ASSRRGLANTGELF
size: .; V: TRBV4-3; CDR3: ASSQERFSLDNEQF
size: .; V: TRBV5-6; CDR3: ASSFIPVQGEAAQY
size: .; V: TRBV10-3; CDR3: AIRPGTSGASNEQF
size: .; V: TRBV7-2; CDR3: ASGGWREFYGYT
size: .; V: TRBV3-1/TRBV3-2; CDR3: ASSQVRSSYEQY